This entry lists 30 T cell receptor beta chains sequenced from one sample in a study of regulatory T cells in long-lasting Graves disease. Construction of the TCR beta libraries employed iRepertoire HTBI primers in conjunction with Arm-PCR of CDR3 regions. TCRdb fed the multiplex PCR reads into MiXCR, producing one record per CDR3 protein. The table records 250,000 to 300,000 distinct CDR3 sequences, roughly a fifth of them present only once. Time point noted: persistent/refractory GD, antithyroid drugs over 5 years with positive TRAb. Extracted PBMC RNA gave rise to the TCR library. Sequenced here: peripheral blood mononuclear cells (PBMCs), sampled when the disease was refractory, from a patient treated with antithyroid drugs. The origin of the receptors is a female donor with Graves disease.

This CDR3 is CASAASSTDTQYF. In DNA form, the CDR3 reads TGTGCCAGCGCGGCTTCTAGCACAGATACGCAGTATTTT. The V and J genes are TRBV6-1 and TRBJ2-3; D not certain. Trimming pared 8 bases from V and 0 bases from J, leaving 9 bases between. The length of the CDR3 is 13 residues. Per the germline V gene, CDR1 is MNHNS and CDR2 is SASEGT.

This rearrangement joins TRBV28 to TRBJ1-5; the D gene is possibly TRBD1 (6 bases). The CDR3 has 16 residues. Germline values: CDR1 MDHEN, CDR2 SYDVKM. V was trimmed by 5 bases and J by 7 bases, leaving 21 bases between them. CDR3 sequence: CASSPEVGAVGQPQHF. CDR3 coding DNA: TGTGCCAGCAGTCCCGAGGTGGGGGCAGTAGGGCAGCCCCAGCATTTT.

Only a few counts were recorded for this clonotype. The genes are TRBV7-2 and TRBJ2-7, with TRBD2 as a possible D gene (5 bases). Looked up from germline, CDR1 is SGHTA and CDR2 is FQGNSA. V lost 2 bases, J lost 3 bases, and 17 bases lay in between. CDR3 length equals 16 residues. The CDR3 DNA reads TGTGCCAGCAGCTTAAGTGTAAGCGTAGGGAGCTACGAGCAGTACTTC. This gives the protein CASSLSVSVGSYEQYF.

The chain combines TRBV5-1 with TRBJ2-7; D unresolved. CDR1 and CDR2 (germline): SGHRS, YFSETQ. V was clipped by 0 bases and J by 4 bases, with 11 bases between them. The CDR3 contains 14 residues. CDR3: CASSLAREPYEQYF. The CDR3 DNA reads TGCGCCAGCAGCTTGGCAAGGGAACCATACGAGCAGTACTTC. The complete variable domain, with remaining parts taken from reference TRBV5-1 and TRBJ2-7, reads KAGVTQTPRYLIKTRGQQVTLSCSPISGHRSVSWYQQTPGQGLQFLFEYFSETQRNKGNFPGRFSGRQFSNSRSEMNVSTLELGDSALYLCASSLAREPYEQYFGPGTRLTVT.

This clonotype was counted a few times. V and J are TRBV11-2 and TRBJ2-2; 7 bases fit TRBD1. This CDR3 contains 15 residues. With 5 bases clipped from V and 0 bases from J, the junction kept 3 bases outside the gene matches. Germline V gene sequence: CDR1 SGHAT, CDR2 FQNNGV. The CDR3, as DNA: TGTGCCAGCAGCACAGACAGGGCGAACACCGGGGAGCTGTTTTTT. It is translated as CASSTDRANTGELFF. The complete variable domain, with remaining parts taken from reference TRBV11-2 and TRBJ2-2, reads EAGVAQSPRYKIIEKRQSVAFWCNPISGHATLYWYQQILGQGPKLLIQFQNNGVVDDSQLPKDRFSAERLKGVDSTLKIQPAKLEDSAVYLCASSTDRANTGELFFGEGSRLTVL.

The genes are TRBV18 and TRBJ1-4, with 8 bases matching TRBD1. Trimming took 3 bases from V and 7 from J; bases not matched to a gene: 4. The germline V gene encodes CDR1 KGHSH and CDR2 LQKENI. The CDR3 contains 14 residues. CDR3 coding DNA: TGTGCCAGCTCACCGACAGGGGTTACTGAAAAACTGTTTTTT. This codes for CASSPTGVTEKLFF.

This chain joins TRBV6-2 or TRBV6-3 and TRBJ1-1, with a possible D match to TRBD1 (6 bases). Germline V gene data show CDR1 as MNHEY and CDR2 as SVGEGT. CDR3 length equals 16 residues. Between the trimmed V and J ends, which lost 2 bases and 4 bases, there was a span of 17 bases. In DNA form, the CDR3 reads TGTGCCAGCAGTTACCCAGGGGTTGAGAAGCGCACTGAAGCTTTCTTT. This codes for CASSYPGVEKRTEAFF.

This clonotype was found many times. This rearrangement joins TRBV7-2 to TRBJ2-7, with D possibly TRBD2 on 6 matching bases. The length of the CDR3 is 13 residues. V was clipped by 4 bases and J by 2 bases, with 9 bases between them. Germline-derived CDR1 and CDR2 are SGHTA and FQGNSA. CDR3 nucleotide sequence: TGTGCCAGCAGCTACACTAGCACCTACGAGCAGTACTTC. Residues: CASSYTSTYEQYF.

This clonotype was observed a handful of times. This chain uses TRBV12-3 or TRBV12-4 with TRBJ2-7; no definite D call. With 3 bases removed from V and 0 bases from J, the gap between germline ends came to 9 bases. CDR3 size: 14 residues. Here the CDR3 DNA reads TGTGCCAGCAGTTTCCACCAAACCTCCTACGAGCAGTACTTC. Amino acids: CASSFHQTSYEQYF.

J is TRBJ2-7 and V is TRBV18; 8 bases are a match to TRBD1. V gave up 6 bases and J gave up 6 bases; unmatched junction bases: 13. Looked up from germline, CDR1 is KGHSH and CDR2 is LQKENI. The CDR3 covers 15 residues. This CDR3 is CASSPTQGARIEQYF. The CDR3 coding sequence is TGTGCCAGCTCCCCTACTCAGGGGGCTCGGATCGAGCAGTACTTC. The full variable domain, completed using reference TRBV18 and TRBJ2-7, is NAGVMQNPRHLVRRRGQEARLRCSPMKGHSHVYWYRQLPEEGLKFMVYLQKENIIDESGMPKERFSAEFPKEGPSILRIQQVVRGDSAAYFCASSPTQGARIEQYFGPGTRLTVT.

This clonotype has ten or more counts. This rearrangement joins TRBV20-1 to TRBJ2-5; tentatively, D is TRBD2 (6 bases). Looked up from germline, CDR1 is DFQATT and CDR2 is SNEGSKA (reference sequence). The CDR3 is 10 amino acids. The germline V and J ends were trimmed by 8 bases and 4 bases, with 8 bases remaining between them. The CDR3 is CSTGGETQYF. In DNA, the CDR3 is TGCAGTACCGGGGGAGAGACCCAGTACTTC.

This clonotype has only a few counts. The chain links TRBV7-2 to TRBJ2-4; D gene unclear. The length of the CDR3 is 16 residues. Between the trimmed V and J ends, which lost 2 bases and 2 bases, there was a span of 13 bases. Per the germline V gene, CDR1 is SGHTA and CDR2 is FQGNSA. The CDR3 coding sequence is TGTGCCAGCAGCTTAATGGCAGGAACGACCAAAAACATTCAGTACTTC. This gives the protein CASSLMAGTTKNIQYF.

V is TRBV11-2 and J is TRBJ1-5; D not resolved. Trimming cost V 2 bases and J 5 bases, with 7 bases left between them. The CDR3 covers 13 residues. Germline V gene lookup returns CDR1 SGHAT and CDR2 FQNNGV. CDR3 amino acids: CASSLFWDQPQHF. CDR3 sequence (DNA): TGTGCCAGCAGCTTATTCTGGGATCAGCCCCAGCATTTT.

This chain connects TRBV6-1 to TRBJ1-1; D is unclear. The CDR3 extends over 14 amino acids. CDR1 and CDR2 (germline): MNHNS, SASEGT. The V end was cut by 7 bases, the J end by 1 base, with 13 bases between. The DNA of the CDR3 is TGTGCCAGCACCTACAACAGAGAGAACACTGAAGCTTTCTTT. Residues: CASTYNRENTEAFF.

The rearrangement uses TRBV5-1 and TRBJ1-6, with D perhaps TRBD1 (6 bases). Germline V lookup: CDR1 SGHRS, CDR2 YFSETQ. The CDR3 covers 16 residues. Trimming cost V 3 bases and J 7 bases, with 17 bases left between them. CDR3 in DNA: TGCGCCAGCAGCTCGACCGCAGGGGCTTGGAATTCACCCCTCCACTTT. This gives the protein CASSSTAGAWNSPLHF.

This clonotype was found many times. J is TRBJ1-1 and V is TRBV7-8; D ambiguous. This CDR3 is built from 14 residues. Deletions cut 6 bases from V and 0 bases from J, with 11 bases between. Germline CDR1 SGHVS, CDR2 FQNEAQ. The CDR3 DNA reads as TGTGCCAGCAGTTTGTCAGGAATGAACACTGAAGCTTTCTTT. Translated, it gives CASSLSGMNTEAFF.

This clonotype was detected a few times. The CDR3 nucleotides read TGTGCCAGCAGTGTGAGGACAGGGGATTCCAATGAGCAGTTCTTC. Amino acids: CASSVRTGDSNEQFF. This chain connects TRBV7-6 to TRBJ2-1, with TRBD1 matching 9 bases. With V trimmed by 6 bases and J by 6 bases, 9 bases remained unmatched. Germline-derived CDR1 and CDR2 are SGHVS and FNYEAQ. The CDR3 sequence is 15 residues long.

There are many counts of this clonotype. The rearrangement joins TRBV28 to TRBJ1-5, with unresolved D. Per germline, CDR1 MDHEN and CDR2 SYDVKM. Deletions cut 6 bases from V and 0 bases from J, with 3 bases between. The CDR3 sequence is 12 residues long. As DNA, the CDR3 is TGTGCCAGCAGGGATAGCAATCAGCCCCAGCATTTT. Encoded protein: CASRDSNQPQHF.

This chain links TRBV6-1 with TRBJ1-2; 9 bases line up with TRBD1. Germline CDR1 MNHNS, CDR2 SASEGT. This CDR3 contains 17 residues. The ends lost 5 bases at V and 4 bases at J; junction bases unmatched: 14. The chain's CDR3 is CASSPSSRTGGLYGYTF. In nucleotides, the CDR3 is TGTGCCAGCAGTCCCTCCTCACGAACAGGGGGCCTCTATGGCTACACCTTC.

In this sample, this clonotype turned up a few times. This sequence joins TRBV7-9 and TRBJ2-2, with a tentative D call TRBD2 (6 bases). Germline CDR1 reads SEHNR; CDR2 reads FQNEAQ (reference sequence). Trimming removed 5 bases from V and 4 bases from J, with 11 bases in between. The CDR3 sequence is 14 residues long. CDR3 sequence (DNA): TGTGCCAGCAGCCCAAAGGAGGGCACCGGGGAGCTGTTTTTT. Residues: CASSPKEGTGELFF.

The J gene is TRBJ2-5, the V gene TRBV30; the match to TRBD2 covers 7 bases. V gave up 2 bases and J gave up 5 bases; unmatched junction bases: 2. This CDR3 spans 12 amino acids. Germline V gene data show CDR1 as GTSNPN and CDR2 as SVGIG (reference sequence). The CDR3 region is CAWSNGGETQYF. DNA of the CDR3: TGTGCCTGGAGTAACGGGGGGGAGACCCAGTACTTC. Full variable domain (outside the CDR3, taken from reference TRBV30 and TRBJ2-5): SQTIHQWPATLVQPVGSPLSLECTVEGTSNPNLYWYRQAAGRGLQLLFYSVGIGQISSEVPQNLSASRPQDRQFILSSKKLLLSDSGFYLCAWSNGGETQYFGPGTRLLVL.

The chain uses TRBV20-1 and TRBJ2-7; TRBD2 might be the D (6 bases). Trimming cost V 0 bases and J 5 bases, with 8 bases left between them. The CDR3 consists of 12 residues. Germline V lookup: CDR1 DFQATT, CDR2 SNEGSKA (reference sequence). The CDR3 coding sequence is TGCAGTGCTAGAGATTGGGGGGACGAGCAGTACTTC. It codes for CSARDWGDEQYF.

V usage is TRBV28 and J usage is TRBJ2-2; TRBD1 is a possible D gene (6 bases). Germline V lookup: CDR1 MDHEN, CDR2 SYDVKM. The CDR3 loop spans 14 amino acids. V lost 5 bases, J lost 6 bases, and 13 bases lay in between. CDR3 residues: CASSLQGYAGELFF. In DNA form, the CDR3 reads TGTGCCAGCAGTCTACAGGGATATGCCGGGGAGCTGTTTTTT.

The V gene is TRBV6-2 or TRBV6-3, the J gene TRBJ2-2, with TRBD1 identical over 9 bases. CDR3 size: 17 residues. Germline CDR1 and CDR2: MNHEY and SVGEGT. V lost 2 bases, J lost 4 bases, and 8 bases stayed unmatched. The CDR3 spells CASSYRTGEEVTGELFF. For the CDR3, the DNA is TGTGCCAGCAGTTACAGGACAGGGGAAGAGGTCACCGGGGAGCTGTTTTTT.

The V gene is TRBV6-2 or TRBV6-3, the J gene TRBJ1-4; maybe TRBD1 (5 bases). The CDR3 extends over 12 amino acids. The ends were cut back, 5 bases at V and 12 bases at J, with 13 bases in the middle. The germline gives CDR1 MNHEY, CDR2 SVGEGT. CDR3 protein: CASSIQDIELFF. In DNA, the CDR3 is TGTGCCAGCAGTATCCAGGACATAGAACTGTTTTTT.

This clonotype was detected ten times or more. The rearrangement uses TRBV6-1 and TRBJ1-2; D call uncertain. CDR1 and CDR2 (germline): MNHNS, SASEGT. The CDR3 is 13 residues long. Trimming took off 1 base at V and 8 bases at J, with 11 bases between the two ends. CDR3 nucleotide sequence: TGTGCCAGCAGTGAAGTGGAGGGTCTGGGCTACACCTTC. Translation: CASSEVEGLGYTF.

The chain couples TRBV29-1 to TRBJ2-3; 9 bases are shared with TRBD2. V lost 4 bases to trimming and J lost 0 bases; unmatched junction nucleotides: 5. The CDR3 sequence is 15 residues long. Looked up from germline, CDR1 is SQVTM and CDR2 is ANQGSEA. CDR3 nucleotides: TGCAGCGTTGGGACGGCGGGAGGGAGCACAGATACGCAGTATTTT. As protein: CSVGTAGGSTDTQYF.

This clonotype was counted a few times. In DNA, the CDR3 is TGTGCCTGGAGGAAACAGGGATTAAGTGAAAAACTGTTTTTT. Protein product: CAWRKQGLSEKLFF. The rearrangement joins TRBV30 to TRBJ1-4, with a weak D call TRBD1 (6 bases). Trimming took off 3 bases at V and 7 bases at J, with 15 bases between the two ends. There are 14 residues in the CDR3. The V gene's germline CDR1 is GTSNPN and CDR2 SVGIG (reference sequence).

The chain couples TRBV12-3 or TRBV12-4 to TRBJ2-2, with unresolved D. V lost 6 bases, J lost 4 bases, and 6 bases lay in between. The CDR3 totals 12 residues. CDR3 in DNA: TGTGCCAGCAGGGATGCCACCGGGGAGCTGTTTTTT. It specifies CASRDATGELFF.

This clonotype was seen a few times. The chain combines TRBV7-6 with TRBJ1-2, with 8 positions matching TRBD1. V shed 4 bases, J shed 5 bases, and the junction held 9 bases outside the gene matches. The CDR3 sequence is 15 residues long. Germline V gene data show CDR1 as SGHVS and CDR2 as FNYEAQ. CDR3 sequence reads: CASSSDRDFRYGYTF. The CDR3 DNA sequence: TGTGCCAGCAGCTCGGACAGGGATTTCAGATATGGCTACACCTTC.